Each of the 10 T cell receptor beta chains below was sequenced from the same sample in a study of cytomegalovirus exposure and HLA in healthy donors. TCRdb keeps only in-frame clones here, not all; method: immunoSEQ multiplex PCR. Of roughly 150,000 clones detected, approximately 90% appear once; the ten largest clones hold about 2.7%. Sequencing used PBMCs. These receptors were taken from a young man in good health and CMV-seronegative.

The chain links TRBV7-9 to TRBJ1-2; D gene ambiguous. Germline CDR1 and CDR2: SEHNR and FQNEAQ (reference sequence). The CDR3 runs 15 residues. V lost 4 bases to trimming and J lost 0 bases, with 12 bases between them. CDR3 nucleotides: TGTGCCAGCAGCTCCCACACCGACTCTAACTATGGCTACACCTTC. Translation gives CASSSHTDSNYGYTF.

V usage is TRBV6-6 and J usage is TRBJ1-1, with TRBD1 as a possible D gene (5 bases). From germline, CDR1 is MNHNY and CDR2 SVGAGI (reference sequence). This CDR3 comprises 12 residues. Trimming pared 6 bases from V and 5 bases from J, leaving 10 bases between. Written as DNA, the CDR3 is TGTGCCAGCAGCGTCGGGGGTACTGAAGCTTTCTTT. It is translated as CASSVGGTEAFF.

CDR3 DNA: TGCGCCAGCAGTGAGTCGACATGGGGGGGTTACAATGAGCAGTTCTTC. Protein product: CASSESTWGGYNEQFF. V and J are TRBV10-2 and TRBJ2-1; 7 positions agree with TRBD2. The CDR3 covers 16 residues. V lost 0 bases, J lost 4 bases, and 6 bases stayed unmatched. From germline, CDR1 is WSHSY and CDR2 SAAADI.

The V gene is TRBV10-3, the J gene TRBJ1-3; perhaps TRBD1 as D (5 bases). Trimming took 7 bases from V and 4 from J, leaving 11 bases between them. From germline, CDR1 is ENHRY and CDR2 SYGVKD. The CDR3 totals 13 residues. The CDR3 region has the DNA TGTGCCATCAACCGGACACCAGGAAACACCATATATTTT. Its translation: CAINRTPGNTIYF.

The rearrangement uses TRBV7-9 and TRBJ1-5; TRBD1 matches at 8 bases. The V and J ends lost 5 bases and 0 bases, in that order; junction bases with no gene match: 9. Germline V gene lookup returns CDR1 SEHNR and CDR2 FQNEAQ (reference sequence). This CDR3 spans 17 amino acids. The CDR3 loop is CASSAEQGDYSNQPQHF. DNA for the CDR3: TGTGCCAGCAGCGCGGAACAGGGGGACTATAGCAATCAGCCCCAGCATTTT.

The table lists this clone with a few counts. The rearrangement joins TRBV5-8 to TRBJ2-2; 10 nucleotides match TRBD1. The CDR3 covers 17 residues. The junction had 8 bases not matched to a gene; V was cut back by 4 bases and J by 2 bases. Germline V CDR1 and CDR2: SGHTS, YDEGEE. Here the CDR3 reads CASSDPDRGPNTGELFF. The CDR3 DNA sequence: TGTGCCAGCAGCGACCCCGACAGGGGGCCCAACACCGGGGAGCTGTTTTTT.

With respect to this clone: The junction differs from germline at one of its ends, possibly a read error. The chain combines TRBV7-7 with TRBJ1-1, with D uncertain. CDR3 size: 13 residues. Germline assignment: CDR1 SSHAT and CDR2 FNYEAQ (reference sequence). As DNA, the CDR3 is TGTGCTAGCAGCTTAACCCCAACTGGTGAAGCTTTCTTT. It is translated as CASSLTPTGEAFF.

J is TRBJ2-3 and V is TRBV5-1, with TRBD1 identical over 8 bases. The CDR3 has 16 residues. Germline V lookup: CDR1 SGHRS, CDR2 YFSETQ. V shed 0 bases and J 1 base; nucleotides not matched to a gene: 4. The CDR3 DNA reads as TGCGCCAGCAGCTTGGGACAGGGGACTCGCACAGATACGCAGTATTTT. Translating gives CASSLGQGTRTDTQYF.

The chain is built from TRBV6-6 and TRBJ1-1; maybe TRBD1 (6 bases). V was shortened by 6 bases and J by 4 bases, with 15 bases between the two germline ends. This CDR3 spans 14 amino acids. Germline V gene lookup returns CDR1 MNHNY and CDR2 SVGAGI (reference sequence). The CDR3 DNA reads TGTGCCAGCAGAGAACAGGGATTCGGCACTGAAGCTTTCTTT. Residues: CASREQGFGTEAFF.

The chain couples TRBV4-3 to TRBJ1-4; D not certain. The V end lost 0 bases, the J end lost 3 bases, and 5 bases lay between the germline ends. The germline CDR1 and CDR2 sequences are LGHNA and YSLEER. CDR3 length equals 14 residues. CDR3 region: CASSQDSANEKLFF. As DNA, the CDR3 is TGCGCCAGCAGCCAAGATTCGGCTAATGAAAAACTGTTTTTT.